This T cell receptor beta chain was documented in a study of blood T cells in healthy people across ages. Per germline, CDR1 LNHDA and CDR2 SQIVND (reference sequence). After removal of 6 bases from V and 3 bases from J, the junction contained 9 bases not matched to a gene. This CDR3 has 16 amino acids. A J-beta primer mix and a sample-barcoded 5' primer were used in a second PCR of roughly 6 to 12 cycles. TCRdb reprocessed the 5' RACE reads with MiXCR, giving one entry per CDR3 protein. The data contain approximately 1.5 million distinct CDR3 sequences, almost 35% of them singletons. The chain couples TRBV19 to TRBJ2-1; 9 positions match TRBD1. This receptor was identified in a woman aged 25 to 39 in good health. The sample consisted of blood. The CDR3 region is CASRGQGLLNYNEQFF. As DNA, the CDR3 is TGTGCCAGTAGGGGACAGGGCCTACTAAACTACAATGAGCAGTTCTTC.